This T cell receptor (beta chain) was found in a study of beta chain features in type 1 diabetes. Staining for CD45RO/CCR7/CD25/CD127/CD95/CD27 allowed sorting of CD4+ naive, central memory, regulatory and stem cell-like memory cells. Reverse transcription of all isolated RNA meant that expressed TCRB transcripts were sequenced. Profiling relied on immunoSEQ multiplex PCR, and the TCRdb table lists in-frame clones only, not all of them. The sample shows 200,000 to 250,000 clones, approximately 10% of them seen only once. Broader study findings: Any HLA effect on TCRB rearrangement was left unresolved by small sub-analyses.

CDR1 and CDR2 from the germline V gene are MNHEY and SVGAGI. With 8 bases removed from V and 4 bases from J, the gap between germline ends came to 20 bases. The CDR3 is 15 residues long. This clone turned up a few times. The antigen remains undetermined. The clonotype comes from a man younger than 30 in good health. The specimen sequenced was central memory CD4+ T cells from blood. The rearrangement joins TRBV6-5 to TRBJ1-2; possible D gene TRBD1, 6 bases. For the CDR3, the DNA is TGTGCCAGCCTTGGAACAGGGAGTCAAGGCTATGGCTACACCTTC. It translates to CASLGTGSQGYGYTF.